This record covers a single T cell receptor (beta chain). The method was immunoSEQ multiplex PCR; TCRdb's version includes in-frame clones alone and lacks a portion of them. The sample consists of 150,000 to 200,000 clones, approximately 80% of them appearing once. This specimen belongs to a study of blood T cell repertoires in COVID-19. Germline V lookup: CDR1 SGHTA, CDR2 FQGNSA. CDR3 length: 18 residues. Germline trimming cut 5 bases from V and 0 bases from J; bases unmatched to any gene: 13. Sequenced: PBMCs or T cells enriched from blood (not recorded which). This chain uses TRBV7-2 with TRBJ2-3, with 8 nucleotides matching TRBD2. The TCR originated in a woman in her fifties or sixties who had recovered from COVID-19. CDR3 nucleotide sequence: TGTGCCAGCAGCCATCCCGACAAGCGGGGGATAAGCACAGATACGCAGTATTTT. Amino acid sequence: CASSHPDKRGISTDTQYF.